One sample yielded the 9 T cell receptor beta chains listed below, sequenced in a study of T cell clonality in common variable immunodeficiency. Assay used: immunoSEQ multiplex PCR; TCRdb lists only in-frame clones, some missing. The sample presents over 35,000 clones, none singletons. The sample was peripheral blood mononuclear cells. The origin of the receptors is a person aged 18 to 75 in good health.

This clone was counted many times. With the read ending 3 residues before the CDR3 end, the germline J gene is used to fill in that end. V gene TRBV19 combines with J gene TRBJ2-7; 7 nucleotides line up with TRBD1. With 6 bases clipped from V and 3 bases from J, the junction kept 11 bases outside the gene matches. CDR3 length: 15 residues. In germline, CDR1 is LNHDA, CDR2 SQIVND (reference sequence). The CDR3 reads CASSETGRMIYEQYF. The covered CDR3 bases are TGTGCCAGTAGCGAGACAGGGCGGATGATCTACGAG.

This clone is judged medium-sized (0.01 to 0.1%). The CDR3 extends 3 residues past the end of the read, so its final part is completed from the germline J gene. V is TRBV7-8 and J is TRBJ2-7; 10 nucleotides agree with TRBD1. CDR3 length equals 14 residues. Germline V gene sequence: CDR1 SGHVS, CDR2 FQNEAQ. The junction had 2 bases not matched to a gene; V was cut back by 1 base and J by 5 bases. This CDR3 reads CASSLGTGGNEQYF. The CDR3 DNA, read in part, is TGTGCCAGCAGCTTAGGGACAGGGGGGAACGAG.

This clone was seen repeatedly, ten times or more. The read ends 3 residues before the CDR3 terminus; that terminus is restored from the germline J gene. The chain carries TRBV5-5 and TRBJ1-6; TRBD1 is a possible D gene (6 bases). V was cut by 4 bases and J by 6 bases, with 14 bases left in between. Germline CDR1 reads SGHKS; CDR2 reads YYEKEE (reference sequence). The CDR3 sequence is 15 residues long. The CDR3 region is CASSVTGHINSPLHF. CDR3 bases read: TGTGCCAGCAGCGTGACAGGACACATTAATTCACCC.

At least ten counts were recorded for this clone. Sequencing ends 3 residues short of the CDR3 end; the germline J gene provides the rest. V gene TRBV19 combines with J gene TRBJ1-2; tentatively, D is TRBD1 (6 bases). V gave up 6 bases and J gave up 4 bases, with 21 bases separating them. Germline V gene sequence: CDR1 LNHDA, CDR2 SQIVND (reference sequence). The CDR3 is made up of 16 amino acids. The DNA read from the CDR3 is TGTGCCAGTAGGGGAGGACAGCGGGGCCCGATCTATGGC. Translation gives CASRGGQRGPIYG. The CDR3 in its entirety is CASRGGQRGPIYGYTF.

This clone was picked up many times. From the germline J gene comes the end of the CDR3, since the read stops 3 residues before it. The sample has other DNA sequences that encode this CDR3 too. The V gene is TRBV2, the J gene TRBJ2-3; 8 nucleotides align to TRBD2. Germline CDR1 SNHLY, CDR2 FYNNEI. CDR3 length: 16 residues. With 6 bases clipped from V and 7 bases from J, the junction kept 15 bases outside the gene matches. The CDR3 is CASRPAGGGWGYTQYF. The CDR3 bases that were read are TGTGCCAGCAGGCCCGCGGGAGGCGGTTGGGGATATACG.

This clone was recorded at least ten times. CDR3 sequence: CASSPITGTYGYTF. Incomplete CDR3 DNA: TGTGCCAGCAGCCCAATTACCGGGACATATGGC. The V and J genes are TRBV5-4 and TRBJ1-2; weak D call: TRBD1 (6 bases). The read halts 3 residues ahead of the CDR3 end, with the missing end drawn from the germline J gene. Germline loops: CDR1 SGHNT, CDR2 YYREEE (reference sequence). The CDR3 covers 14 residues. The germline V and J ends were trimmed by 4 bases and 5 bases, with 15 bases remaining between them.

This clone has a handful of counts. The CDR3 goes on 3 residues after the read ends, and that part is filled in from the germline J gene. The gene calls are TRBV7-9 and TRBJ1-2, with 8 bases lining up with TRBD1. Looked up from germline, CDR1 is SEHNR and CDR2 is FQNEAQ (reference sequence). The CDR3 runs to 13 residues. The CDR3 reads CASSPDRANDYTF. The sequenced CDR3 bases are TGTGCCAGCAGCCCGGACAGGGCCAACGAC.

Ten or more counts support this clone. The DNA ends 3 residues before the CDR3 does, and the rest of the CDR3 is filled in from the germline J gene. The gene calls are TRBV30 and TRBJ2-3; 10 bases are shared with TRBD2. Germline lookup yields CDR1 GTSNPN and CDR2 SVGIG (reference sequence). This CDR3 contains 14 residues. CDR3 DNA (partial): TGTGCCTGGAGAGCGGGGGGGCCACGAGAGACG. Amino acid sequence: CAWRAGGPRET. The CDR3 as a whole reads CAWRAGGPRETQYF.

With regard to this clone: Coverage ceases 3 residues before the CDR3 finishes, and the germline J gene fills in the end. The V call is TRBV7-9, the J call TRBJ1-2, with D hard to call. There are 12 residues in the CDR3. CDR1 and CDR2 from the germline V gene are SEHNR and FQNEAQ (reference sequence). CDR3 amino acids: CASSPVRDTYTF. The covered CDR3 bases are TGTGCCAGCAGTCCCGTGCGGGATACC.